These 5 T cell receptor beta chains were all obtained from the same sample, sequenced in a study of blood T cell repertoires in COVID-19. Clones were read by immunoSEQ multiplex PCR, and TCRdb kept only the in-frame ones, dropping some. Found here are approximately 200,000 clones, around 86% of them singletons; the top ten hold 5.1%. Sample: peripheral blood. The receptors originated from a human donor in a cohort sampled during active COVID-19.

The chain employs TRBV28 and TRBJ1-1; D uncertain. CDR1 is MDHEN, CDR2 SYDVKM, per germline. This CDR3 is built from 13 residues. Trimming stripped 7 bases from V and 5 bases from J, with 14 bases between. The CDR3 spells CASTLLVATEAFF. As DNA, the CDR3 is TGTGCCAGCACCCTCCTTGTAGCAACTGAAGCTTTCTTT.

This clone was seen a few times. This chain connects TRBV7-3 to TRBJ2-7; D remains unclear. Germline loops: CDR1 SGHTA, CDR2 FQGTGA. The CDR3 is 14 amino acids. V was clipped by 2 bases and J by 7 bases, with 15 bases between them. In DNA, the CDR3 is TGTGCCAGCAGCTTAGGCGGATATTACGTGGAGCAGTACTTC. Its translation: CASSLGGYYVEQYF.

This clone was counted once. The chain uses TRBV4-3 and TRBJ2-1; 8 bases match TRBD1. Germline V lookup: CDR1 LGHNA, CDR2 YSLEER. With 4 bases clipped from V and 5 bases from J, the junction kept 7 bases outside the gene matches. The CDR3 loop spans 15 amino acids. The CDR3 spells CASSPPDRDHNEQFF. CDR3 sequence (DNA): TGCGCCAGCAGCCCTCCGGACAGGGACCACAATGAGCAGTTCTTC.

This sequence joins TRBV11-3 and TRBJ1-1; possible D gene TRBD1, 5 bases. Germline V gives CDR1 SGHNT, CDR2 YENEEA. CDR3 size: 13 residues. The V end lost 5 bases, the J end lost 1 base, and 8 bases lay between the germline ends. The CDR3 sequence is CASSHGQNTEAFF. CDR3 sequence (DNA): TGTGCCAGCAGCCATGGACAGAACACTGAAGCTTTCTTT.

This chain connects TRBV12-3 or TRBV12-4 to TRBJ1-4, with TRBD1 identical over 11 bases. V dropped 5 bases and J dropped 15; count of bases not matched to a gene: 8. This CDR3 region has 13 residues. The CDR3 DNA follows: TGTGCCAGCAGTACCGGGACAGGGGGTGTGGTGTTTTTT. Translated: CASSTGTGGVVFF.